This T cell receptor (beta chain) was observed in a study of shared clonotypes between healthy human individuals. CDR3 length: 16 residues. In germline, CDR1 is MGHRA, CDR2 YSYEKL. Trimming removed 4 bases at V and 7 bases at J, with 20 bases between. Positively selected for CCR7, the CD45RO-negative cells used as naive CD8 cells excluded terminally differentiated effector memory CD45RA+ cells. Some clones are missing from TCRdb's copy, which holds only in-frame ones; the method was immunoSEQ multiplex PCR. The sample lists just over 2,000,000 clones, roughly 95% occurring once. V is TRBV4-1 and J is TRBJ2-1; D might be TRBD2 (6 bases). The receptor was isolated from a man in his late teens or twenties in good health. The source material was naive CD8+ T cells sorted from blood. CDR3 nucleotide sequence: TGCGCCAGCAGCCCGAGATACACCTCGGGGGAAAATGAGCAGTTCTTC. It specifies CASSPRYTSGENEQFF.